This TCR beta chain came from a study of blood T cell repertoires in COVID-19. In the study overall: Spain, Italy and the United States supplied samples that represented acute and convalescent COVID-19.

This CDR3 region has 13 residues. V was cut by 1 base and J by 7 bases, with 10 bases left in between. CDR1 SEHNR and CDR2 FQNEAQ come from the germline V gene (reference sequence). TCRdb keeps only in-frame clones here, not all; method: immunoSEQ multiplex PCR. In the table there are roughly 220,000 clones, approximately 84% of which are singletons. Participants came from around 25 US areas, aged about 18 to 89 years. Participants were placed into cohorts based on the clinical history they reported. All recovered Cohort 3 donors got two negative PCRs, got clearance, or saw symptom resolution. The sequencing input was PBMCs or T cells enriched from blood (not recorded which). The chain carries TRBV7-9 and TRBJ1-2; D is undetermined. The sequence came from a middle-aged man who had recovered from COVID-19. This chain's CDR3 is CASSLGAAGGYTF. The CDR3, as DNA: TGTGCCAGCAGCTTAGGGGCCGCCGGTGGCTACACCTTC.